This T cell receptor (beta chain) derives from a study of T cell responses to AZD1222 COVID-19 vaccine. Germline V CDR1 and CDR2: SEHNR, FQNEAQ (reference sequence). The CDR3 has 13 amino acids. Deletions cut 3 bases from V and 5 bases from J, with 10 bases between. The assay was immunoSEQ multiplex PCR, and TCRdb's table has in-frame clones only and misses some. The repertoire holds more than 95,000 clones, with 88% as singletons. The chain recombines TRBV7-9 with TRBJ1-1; tentative D call: TRBD1 (5 bases). Here the sequenced sample was peripheral blood, taken on day 0 of AZD1222 vaccination. The TCR was taken from an adult in good health. DNA for the CDR3: TGTGCCAGCAGCTTCGGCGAGGGGACTGAAGCTTTCTTT. Its translation is CASSFGEGTEAFF.